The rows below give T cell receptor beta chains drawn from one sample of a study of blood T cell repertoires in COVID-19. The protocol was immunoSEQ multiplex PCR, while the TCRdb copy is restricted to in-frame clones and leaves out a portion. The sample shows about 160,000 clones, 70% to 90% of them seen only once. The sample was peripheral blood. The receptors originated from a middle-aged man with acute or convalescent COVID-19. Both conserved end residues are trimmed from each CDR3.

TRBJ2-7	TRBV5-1	APREQGGYEQY
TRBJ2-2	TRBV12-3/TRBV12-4	ANTLRDTGELF
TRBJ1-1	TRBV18	ASSREASNTEAF
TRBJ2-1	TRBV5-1	ASSLLFDRDRSSYNEQF
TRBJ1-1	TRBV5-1	ASSLTTVNTEAF
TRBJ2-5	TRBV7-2	ASSFNTGGQETQY
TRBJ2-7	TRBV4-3	ASSQDDGGYYEQY
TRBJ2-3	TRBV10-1	ASSESPGVADTQY
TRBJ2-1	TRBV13	ASSLEGGGDYNEQF
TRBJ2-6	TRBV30	AWSPGNPGANVLT
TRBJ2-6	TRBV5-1	ASSFTASGANVLT
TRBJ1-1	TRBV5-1	ASSFGGQNLNTEAF
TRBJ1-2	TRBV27	ASSSTPGQGTIHGYT
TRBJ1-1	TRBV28	ASSSLVAEAF
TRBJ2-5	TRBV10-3	ATGGDSGEETQY
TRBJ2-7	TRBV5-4	ASTRGEGYEQY
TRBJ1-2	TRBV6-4	ASSPRQGGMGYT
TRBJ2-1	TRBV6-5	ATQVGDGEQF
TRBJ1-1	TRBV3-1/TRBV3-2	ASSQAGRGNTEAF
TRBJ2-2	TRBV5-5	ASSLSRGQAGELF
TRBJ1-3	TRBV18	ASSLGQVDGNTIY
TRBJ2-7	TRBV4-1	ASSQEVRQGAYEQY
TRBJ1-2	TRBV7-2	ASRRTVYGYT
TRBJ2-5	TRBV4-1	ASSQDTGTGRGETQY
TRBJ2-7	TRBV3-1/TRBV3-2	ASSQGGTVTYEQY
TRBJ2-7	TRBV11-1	ASSQLNEQY
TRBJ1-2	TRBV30	AWRADNYGYT
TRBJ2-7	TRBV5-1	ASRNPGQNSYEQY
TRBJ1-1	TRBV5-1	ASTTGAANTEAF
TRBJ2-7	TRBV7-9	ASSLVPTGGRHEQY
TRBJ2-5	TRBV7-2	ASSQTSGTQY
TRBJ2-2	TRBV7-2	ASSFGLLTGELF
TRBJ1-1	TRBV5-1	ASSLGTGRGSAEAF
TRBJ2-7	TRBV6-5	ASSYSGSSYEQY
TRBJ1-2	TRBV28	ASSTRTGGGRGYT
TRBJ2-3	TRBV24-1	ATQGTREWMDTQY
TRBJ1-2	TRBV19	ASSILAQGRGYT